This TCR beta chain appears in the sequencing data of a study of post-analysis software for immune sequencing data. Study-wide results and caveats: Controls showed lower frequencies than patients for four to six TRBV segments, and TRBV5-6, TRBV5-1 and TRBV20-1 were among these. Under the F measure, samples that were prepared in one batch clustered strongly together.

In the case of this clonotype: The antigen is unknown.

Built from TCR beta cDNA, the libraries had unique molecular identifiers in them. TCRdb re-derived calls from the PCR reads in MiXCR, one entry per CDR3 protein. The table includes roughly 800,000 distinct CDR3 sequences, 25% to 30% detected once. With 2 bases removed from V and 4 bases from J, the gap between germline ends came to 11 bases. This CDR3 is 14 amino acids long. In germline, CDR1 is SGHRS, CDR2 YFSETQ. The clonotype originates from a girl under 18 with multiple sclerosis. The material sequenced was blood. The V and J genes are TRBV5-1 and TRBJ2-3; possible D gene TRBD1, 6 bases. CDR3 in amino acids: CASSFKQGADTQYF. CDR3 DNA sequence: TGCGCCAGCAGCTTTAAACAGGGTGCAGATACGCAGTATTTT.